This TCR beta chain came from a study of T cell responses to AZD1222 COVID-19 vaccine. At the level of the study: Whether given at about 4 or about 12 weeks, second doses were pooled. Study-level results: Samples come after the peak T cell response, not at day 14.

Comment on this clone: Its antigen remains unknown.

The CDR3 spans 13 residues. In germline, CDR1 is LGHNT, CDR2 FRNRAP. V gave up 1 base and J gave up 5 bases, with 8 bases separating them. The assay was immunoSEQ multiplex PCR, and TCRdb's table has in-frame clones only and misses some. There are roughly 100,000 clones in the sample; 82% occur only once, and more than 4.5% lies in the top ten. The origin of this receptor is an adult in good health. The V and J genes are TRBV12-5 and TRBJ1-1, with unresolved D. The sequences come from peripheral blood, collected on day 0 of AZD1222 vaccination. CDR3 bases: TGTGCTAGTGGTTTGGAGGAGTCGACTGAAGCTTTCTTT. Translation: CASGLEESTEAFF.